The 15 T cell receptor beta chains below come from one sample, sequenced in a study of T cell repertoires in cytomegalovirus infection. MiXCR, run by TCRdb on the reads, gives a single entry per CDR3 protein. Of some 77,000 distinct CDR3 sequences listed, more than 3.5% are singletons. Material for sequencing was PBMCs. Every receptor here comes from a human donor in good health (CMV status not recorded). Some clones in this sample may be carry-over from other donors' samples.

This clonotype was recorded many times. The gene calls are TRBV4-3 and TRBJ1-2; no reliable D call. CDR3 length equals 13 residues. Germline V CDR1 and CDR2: LGHNA, YSLEER. V gave up 1 base and J gave up 7 bases, with 10 bases separating them. The CDR3 protein is CASSQGRNGGYTF. The CDR3 DNA reads as TGCGCCAGCAGCCAAGGAAGGAATGGTGGCTACACCTTC.

This clonotype appeared many times. This sequence joins TRBV20-1 and TRBJ2-1; D not resolved. From germline, CDR1 is DFQATT and CDR2 SNEGSKA (reference sequence). The V and J ends lost 5 bases and 1 base respectively, with 15 bases between them. There are 15 residues in the CDR3. The CDR3 nucleotides are TGCAGTGCTGGTCTACCACCTGATTCCTACAATGAGCAGTTCTTC. Protein product: CSAGLPPDSYNEQFF.

In its sample, this clonotype was seen many times. The chain combines TRBV5-4 with TRBJ2-2; 13 nucleotides agree with TRBD2. Looked up from germline, CDR1 is SGHNT and CDR2 is YYREEE (reference sequence). After removal of 5 bases from V and 6 bases from J, the junction contained 7 bases not matched to a gene. The CDR3 extends over 16 amino acids. CDR3 in DNA: TGTGCCAGCAGGGCCGGGACTAGCGGGGATGCCGGGGAGCTGTTTTTT. Protein sequence: CASRAGTSGDAGELFF.

The CDR3 region is CASSLGIPGNEKLFF. The CDR3 region has the DNA TGCGCCAGCAGCTTGGGGATACCAGGGAATGAAAAACTGTTTTTT. This rearrangement joins TRBV5-1 to TRBJ1-4; TRBD1 is a possible D gene (5 bases). Trimming removed 0 bases from V and 5 bases from J, with 11 bases in between. Germline CDR1 is SGHRS and CDR2 is YFSETQ. The CDR3 has 15 residues.

This clonotype was detected ten times or more. This sequence joins TRBV20-1 and TRBJ2-1, with a tentative D call TRBD1 (6 bases). Germline values: CDR1 DFQATT, CDR2 SNEGSKA (reference sequence). V was pared by 6 bases and J by 0 bases, with 12 bases between. CDR3 size: 14 residues. The CDR3 DNA reads TGCAGTGCGGAGGACAGACTCTCCTACAATGAGCAGTTCTTC. Translating gives CSAEDRLSYNEQFF.

This clonotype was picked up many times. The chain is built from TRBV7-2 and TRBJ1-1; D is ambiguous. Trimming took off 2 bases at V and 0 bases at J, with 4 bases between the two ends. Germline V gives CDR1 SGHTA, CDR2 FQGNSA. The CDR3 covers 13 residues. CDR3 amino acids: CASSLTMNTEAFF. CDR3 DNA sequence: TGTGCCAGCAGCTTAACAATGAACACTGAAGCTTTCTTT. The variable domain in full, completed from reference TRBV7-2 and TRBJ1-1, reads GAGVSQSPSNKVTEKGKDVELRCDPISGHTALYWYRQSLGQGLEFLIYFQGNSAPDKSGLPSDRFSAERTGGSVSTLTIQRTQQEDSAVYLCASSLTMNTEAFFGQGTRLTVV.

This clonotype occurred many times. The chain joins TRBV7-2 to TRBJ1-1; unclear D gene. There are 15 residues in the CDR3. V dropped 5 bases and J dropped 1 base, with 14 bases sitting between them. Germline loops: CDR1 SGHTA, CDR2 FQGNSA. CDR3 DNA sequence: TGTGCCAGCAGCCCAGGACCCCAAAGGAACACTGAAGCTTTCTTT. Its protein is CASSPGPQRNTEAFF.

This clonotype was picked up many times. The chain is built from TRBV4-3 and TRBJ2-2, with 8 bases lining up with TRBD1. Trimming at V came to 4 bases and at J to 6 bases, leaving 13 bases not matched to a gene. CDR3 size: 17 residues. The germline CDR1 and CDR2 sequences are LGHNA and YSLEER. The CDR3, as DNA: TGCGCCAGCAGCCCTTACTTGACAGGGGAGGTCCCCGGGGAGCTGTTTTTT. Amino acid sequence: CASSPYLTGEVPGELFF.

This clonotype occurred many times. The genes are TRBV5-1 and TRBJ1-1, with D perhaps matching TRBD1 (5 bases). The CDR3 runs 18 residues. Germline V lookup: CDR1 SGHRS, CDR2 YFSETQ. Trimming removed 3 bases from V and 0 bases from J, with 21 bases in between. The CDR3 is CASSYISTRGTMNTEAFF. In nucleotides, the CDR3 is TGCGCCAGCAGCTATATCTCGACCCGGGGGACGATGAACACTGAAGCTTTCTTT.

This clonotype was seen at least ten times. The V call is TRBV7-6, the J call TRBJ2-1; 7 bases line up with TRBD2. The J segment lost 1 base and the V segment lost 5 bases, leaving 11 bases of the junction unmatched. The CDR3 has 17 residues. Germline V gene sequence: CDR1 SGHVS, CDR2 FNYEAQ. DNA of the CDR3: TGTGCCAGCAGCCCGCGGATCACGGGGGGATCCTACAATGAGCAGTTCTTC. Encoded protein: CASSPRITGGSYNEQFF.

In its sample, this clonotype was seen many times. The V and J genes are TRBV14 and TRBJ1-1; TRBD1 might be the D (6 bases). Trimming took 4 bases from V and 5 from J, leaving 14 bases between them. Germline loops: CDR1 SGHDN, CDR2 FVKESK. The length of the CDR3 is 14 residues. The CDR3 DNA reads as TGTGCCAGCAGCCTAGGGACAAGATGGACTGAAGCTTTCTTT. Its translation: CASSLGTRWTEAFF.

A word on this clonotype: A much larger clone lies a single base off, so this may be a read error. The chain couples TRBV7-9 to TRBJ2-7; D is undetermined. The CDR3 is 15 residues long. The V and J ends lost 8 bases and 1 base respectively, with 18 bases between them. CDR1 and CDR2 from the germline V gene are SEHNR and FQNEAQ (reference sequence). The CDR3 here is CASGPDTYLSYEQYF. CDR3 in DNA: TGTGCCAGCGGTCCTGACACCTATTTATCCTACGAGCAGTACTTC.

This clonotype was counted at least ten times. CDR3 protein: CASSFYQPGKETQYF. In DNA form, the CDR3 reads TGTGCCAGCAGTTTTTACCAGCCTGGGAAGGAGACCCAGTACTTC. The chain couples TRBV28 to TRBJ2-5, with unresolved D. Trimming shortened V by 3 bases and J by 5 bases, and 16 bases separated the two germline ends. The CDR3 sequence is 15 residues long. Looked up from germline, CDR1 is MDHEN and CDR2 is SYDVKM. Based on the CDR3 plus reference TRBV28 and TRBJ2-5, the full variable domain is DVKVTQSSRYLVKRTGEKVFLECVQDMDHENMFWYRQDPGLGLRLIYFSYDVKMKEKGDIPEGYSVSREKKERFSLILESASTNQTSMYLCASSFYQPGKETQYFGPGTRLLVL.

Ten or more counts support this clonotype. This chain joins TRBV27 and TRBJ2-7, with TRBD1 matching over 7 bases. Germline CDR1 reads MNHEY; CDR2 reads SMNVEV (reference sequence). Trimming took 3 bases from V and 7 from J; bases not matched to a gene: 12. The CDR3 length is 15 residues. The CDR3, as DNA: TGTGCCAGCAGTTTCCTAAGACAGGGCTCGGAAGAGCAGTACTTC. This codes for CASSFLRQGSEEQYF.

This clonotype was seen at least ten times. This rearrangement joins TRBV18 to TRBJ2-5; D might be TRBD2 (5 bases). CDR3 size: 15 residues. With 4 bases removed from V and 5 bases from J, the gap between germline ends came to 17 bases. In germline, CDR1 is KGHSH, CDR2 LQKENI. CDR3 in amino acids: CASSREDSFWETQYF. The CDR3, as DNA: TGTGCCAGCTCACGAGAGGACTCTTTCTGGGAGACCCAGTACTTC.